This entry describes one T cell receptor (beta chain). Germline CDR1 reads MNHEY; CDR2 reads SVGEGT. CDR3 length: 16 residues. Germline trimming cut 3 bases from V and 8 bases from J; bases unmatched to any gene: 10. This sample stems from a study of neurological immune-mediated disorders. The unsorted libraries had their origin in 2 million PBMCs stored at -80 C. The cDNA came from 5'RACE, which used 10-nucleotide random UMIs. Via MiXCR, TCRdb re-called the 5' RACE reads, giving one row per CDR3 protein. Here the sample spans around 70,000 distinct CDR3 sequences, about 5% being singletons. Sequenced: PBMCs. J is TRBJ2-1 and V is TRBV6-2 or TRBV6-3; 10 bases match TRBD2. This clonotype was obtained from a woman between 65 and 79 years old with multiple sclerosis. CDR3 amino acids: CASSYEAASGSDEQFF. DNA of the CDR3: TGTGCCAGCAGTTATGAGGCCGCTAGCGGGAGTGATGAGCAGTTCTTC.